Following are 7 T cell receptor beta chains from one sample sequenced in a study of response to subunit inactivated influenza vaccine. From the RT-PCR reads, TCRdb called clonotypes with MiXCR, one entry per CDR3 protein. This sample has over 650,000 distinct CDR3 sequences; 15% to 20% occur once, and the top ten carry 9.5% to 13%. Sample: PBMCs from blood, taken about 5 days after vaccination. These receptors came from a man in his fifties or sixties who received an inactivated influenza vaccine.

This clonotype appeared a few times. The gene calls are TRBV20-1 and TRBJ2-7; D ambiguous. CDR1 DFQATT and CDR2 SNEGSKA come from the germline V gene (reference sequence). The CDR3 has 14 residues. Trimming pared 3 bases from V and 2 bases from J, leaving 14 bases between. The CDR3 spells CSARDLGPPYEQYF. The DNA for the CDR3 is TGCAGTGCTAGGGATCTAGGACCACCCTACGAGCAGTACTTC.

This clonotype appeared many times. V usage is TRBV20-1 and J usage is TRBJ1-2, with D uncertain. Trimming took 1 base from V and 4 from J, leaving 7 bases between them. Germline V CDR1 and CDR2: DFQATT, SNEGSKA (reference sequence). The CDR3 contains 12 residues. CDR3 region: CSARVDGYGYTF. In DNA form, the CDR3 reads TGCAGTGCTAGAGTTGATGGCTATGGCTACACCTTC.

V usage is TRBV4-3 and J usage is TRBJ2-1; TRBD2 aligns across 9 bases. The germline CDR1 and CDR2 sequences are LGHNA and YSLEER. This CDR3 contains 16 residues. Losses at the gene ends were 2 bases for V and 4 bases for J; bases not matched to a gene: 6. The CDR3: CASSQHLAGTYNEQFF. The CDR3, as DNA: TGCGCCAGCAGCCAACACCTAGCGGGGACGTACAATGAGCAGTTCTTC.

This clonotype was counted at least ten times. The CDR3 DNA reads TGCAGTGCTAGACCCCCGACAGTTAACTATGGCTACACCTTC. Translated, it gives CSARPPTVNYGYTF. The chain couples TRBV20-1 to TRBJ1-2, with D perhaps TRBD1 (5 bases). Trimming shortened V by 2 bases and J by 1 base, and 11 bases separated the two germline ends. Germline V lookup: CDR1 DFQATT, CDR2 SNEGSKA (reference sequence). The CDR3 length is 14 residues.

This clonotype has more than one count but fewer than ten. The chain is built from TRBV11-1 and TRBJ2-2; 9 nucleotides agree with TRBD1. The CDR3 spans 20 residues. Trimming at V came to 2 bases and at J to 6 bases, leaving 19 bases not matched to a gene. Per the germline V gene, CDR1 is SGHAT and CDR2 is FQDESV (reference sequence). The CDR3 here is CASSLRPSRDRAMIAGELFF. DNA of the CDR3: TGTGCCAGCAGCTTAAGACCATCCCGGGACAGGGCAATGATTGCCGGGGAGCTGTTTTTT.

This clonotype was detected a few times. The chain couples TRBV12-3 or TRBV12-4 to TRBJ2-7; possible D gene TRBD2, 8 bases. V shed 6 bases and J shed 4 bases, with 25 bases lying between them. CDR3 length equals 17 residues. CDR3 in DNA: TGTGCCAGCAGCCCAGGGGGTGCGGGACTAGGCGTATACGAGCAGTACTTC. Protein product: CASSPGGAGLGVYEQYF.

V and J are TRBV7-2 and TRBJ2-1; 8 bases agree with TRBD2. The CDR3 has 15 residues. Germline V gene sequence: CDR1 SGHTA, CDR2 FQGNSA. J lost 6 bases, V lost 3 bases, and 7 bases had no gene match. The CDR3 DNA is TGTGCCAGCAGCTTCTCAGCGGGAGTTGGCAATGAGCAGTTCTTC. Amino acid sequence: CASSFSAGVGNEQFF.